Sequencing of this T cell receptor (beta chain) was carried out in a study of OX40 agonist ivuxolimab in advanced cancers. Study-level background: Patients received intravenous ivuxolimab every 2 weeks at 0.01 to 10 mg/kg. Study-wide points: CD4+ and CD8+ blood T cells expanded clonally by week 6 at 0.1 to 3.0 mg/kg. Researchers report that CD8+ T cells had, on average, more expanded clones than CD4+.

V gave up 1 base and J gave up 6 bases, with 9 bases separating them. The germline V gene has CDR1 MNHEY and CDR2 SMNVEV (reference sequence). The CDR3 length is 14 residues. The repertoire was sequenced with immunoSEQ multiplex PCR; TCRdb's copy has only in-frame clones and lacks some. The sample includes roughly 100,000 clones, roughly 90% seen only once; the top ten take around 3.3%. Note on this clone: Its antigen is as yet unknown.

The sequence derives from an adult with an advanced solid tumor such as melanoma, head and neck, liver or kidney cancer. The specimen comprised CD4+ or CD8+ T cells sorted from blood, sampled in a trial of the OX40 agonist ivuxolimab. The chain is built from TRBV27 and TRBJ2-2, with D tentatively TRBD1 or TRBD2 (5 bases each). CDR3 in DNA: TGTGCCAGCAGTTTATTTCAGGGACCCGGGGAGCTGTTTTTT. The encoded protein is CASSLFQGPGELFF.